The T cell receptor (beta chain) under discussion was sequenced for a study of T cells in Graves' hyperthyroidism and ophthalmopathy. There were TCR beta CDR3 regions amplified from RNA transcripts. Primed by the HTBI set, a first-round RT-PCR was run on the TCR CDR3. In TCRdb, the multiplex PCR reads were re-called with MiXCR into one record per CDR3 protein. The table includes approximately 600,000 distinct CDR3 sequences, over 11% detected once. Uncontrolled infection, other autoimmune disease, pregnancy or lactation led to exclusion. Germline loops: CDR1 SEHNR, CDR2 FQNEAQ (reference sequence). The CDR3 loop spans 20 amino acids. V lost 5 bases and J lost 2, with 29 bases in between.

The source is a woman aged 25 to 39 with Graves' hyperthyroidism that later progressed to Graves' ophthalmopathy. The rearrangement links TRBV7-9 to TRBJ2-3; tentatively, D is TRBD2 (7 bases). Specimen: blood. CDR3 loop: CASSRAGGGPSGLLTDTQYF. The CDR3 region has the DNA TGTGCCAGCAGCCGCGCGGGCGGGGGCCCCTCGGGTCTCCTCACAGATACGCAGTATTTT.